Presented here are 24 T cell receptor beta chains from one specimen sequenced in a study of breast tumors, draining lymph nodes, adjacent tissues. Samples came from axillary lymph nodes draining the breast cancer. TCRdb analysed the multiplex PCR reads with MiXCR anew, one entry per CDR3 protein. The sample has approximately 180,000 distinct CDR3 sequences, approximately 30% seen once. Material: axillary lymph node tissue. All receptors derive from a female donor with breast cancer. Some clones in this sample may be carry-over from other donors' samples.

The V gene is TRBV14, the J gene TRBJ1-3; maybe TRBD1 (6 bases). V lost 3 bases and J 2 bases, leaving 14 bases between the germline ends. Germline V gene sequence: CDR1 SGHDN, CDR2 FVKESK. CDR3 length: 16 amino acids. The CDR3 sequence: CASSHPGHGTGNTIYF. DNA of the CDR3: TGTGCCAGCAGCCACCCGGGACACGGAACTGGAAACACCATATATTTT.

Notes on this clonotype: This sequence may be a read error, since a much larger clone differs from it by one base. The chain employs TRBV11-2 and TRBJ2-7; D could derive from TRBD1 or TRBD2 (5 bases each). V dropped 2 bases and J dropped 0 bases, with 23 bases sitting between them. This CDR3 comprises 19 residues. Germline loops: CDR1 SGHAT, CDR2 FQNNGV. The CDR3 loop reads CASSLSTGRSLVSSYEQYF. The CDR3 bases are TGTGCCAGCAGCTTATCCACGGGACGCTCTCTGGTGAGCTCCTACGAGCAGTACTTC.

This clonotype was counted many times. The J gene is TRBJ2-3, the V gene TRBV12-3 or TRBV12-4; tentatively, D is TRBD1 (6 bases). Between the trimmed V and J ends, which lost 6 bases and 2 bases, there was a span of 18 bases. The CDR3 consists of 16 residues. CDR3 protein: CASSPGRQGYTDTQYF. The CDR3 coding sequence is TGTGCCAGCAGCCCCGGACGCCAGGGGTACACAGATACGCAGTATTTT.

This chain uses TRBV7-9 with TRBJ2-7, with unresolved D. Trimming cost V 4 bases and J 2 bases, with 9 bases left between them. The CDR3 has 13 residues. In germline, CDR1 is SEHNR, CDR2 FQNEAQ (reference sequence). CDR3 nucleotides: TGTGCCAGCAGCTCCGACGGTACCTACGAGCAGTACTTC. This translates into CASSSDGTYEQYF.

This clonotype was detected ten times or more. The V and J genes are TRBV27 and TRBJ1-2; 11 bases align to TRBD1. The CDR3 totals 17 residues. Germline values: CDR1 MNHEY, CDR2 SMNVEV (reference sequence). The V and J ends lost 2 bases and 5 bases, in that order; junction bases with no gene match: 10. The CDR3 sequence: CASSLIRTGGAPYGYTF. The CDR3 DNA reads TGTGCCAGCAGTTTAATTCGGACAGGGGGCGCCCCTTATGGCTACACCTTC.

The V gene is TRBV11-2, the J gene TRBJ1-6; no firm D call. This CDR3 has 16 amino acids. In germline, CDR1 is SGHAT, CDR2 FQNNGV. Between the trimmed V and J ends, which lost 5 bases and 4 bases, there was a span of 15 bases. CDR3 in amino acids: CASSPHWGSYNSPLHF. The CDR3 DNA is TGTGCCAGCAGCCCCCATTGGGGTTCGTATAATTCACCCCTCCACTTT.

The J gene is TRBJ1-2, the V gene TRBV4-1; perhaps TRBD1 as D (6 bases). V gave up 1 base and J gave up 11 bases, with 17 bases separating them. The CDR3 spans 14 residues. Germline CDR1 MGHRA, CDR2 YSYEKL. The CDR3 loop is CASSQATRQESYTF. For the CDR3, the DNA is TGCGCCAGCAGCCAAGCTACCAGACAGGAGTCATACACCTTC.

This clonotype came up many times. The CDR3 here is CASSYSRDSGDTQYF. CDR3 coding DNA: TGTGCCAGCAGTTACAGCAGGGATTCGGGCGATACGCAGTATTTT. V and J are TRBV6-5 and TRBJ2-3, with D possibly matching TRBD1 (5 bases). This CDR3 is built from 15 residues. The V and J ends lost 2 bases and 6 bases respectively, with 15 bases between them. The V gene's germline CDR1 is MNHEY and CDR2 SVGAGI.

This clonotype was found many times. The chain uses TRBV28 and TRBJ1-2; D possibly corresponds to TRBD1 (6 bases). V was cut by 8 bases and J by 8 bases, with 21 bases left in between. The CDR3 has 14 amino acids. From germline, CDR1 is MDHEN and CDR2 SYDVKM. The DNA for the CDR3 is TGTGCCAGCCCAAACGCAGGGGACGGGGGAGGCTACACCTTC. This sequence encodes CASPNAGDGGGYTF.

This clonotype was counted at least ten times. The rearrangement links TRBV7-9 to TRBJ2-7, with a tentative D call TRBD1 (6 bases). The CDR3 loop spans 12 amino acids. Germline loops: CDR1 SEHNR, CDR2 FQNEAQ (reference sequence). With 1 base removed from V and 5 bases from J, the gap between germline ends came to 6 bases. The CDR3 is CASSLGGHEQYF. The DNA of the CDR3 is TGTGCCAGCAGCTTAGGGGGGCACGAGCAGTACTTC. The entire variable domain, with the rest obtained from reference TRBV7-9 and TRBJ2-7, is as follows: DTGVSQNPRHKITKRGQNVTFRCDPISEHNRLYWYRQTLGQGPEFLTYFQNEAQLEKSRLLSDRFSAERPKGSFSTLEIQRTEQGDSAMYLCASSLGGHEQYFGPGTRLTVT.

V and J are TRBV10-1 and TRBJ1-3; tentatively, D is TRBD1 (5 bases). Looked up from germline, CDR1 is WNHNN and CDR2 is SYGVQD (reference sequence). The CDR3 loop spans 14 amino acids. Trimming removed 4 bases from V and 0 bases from J, with 7 bases in between. CDR3: CASSVGDSGNTIYF. CDR3 in DNA: TGCGCCAGCAGTGTGGGGGACTCTGGAAACACCATATATTTT.

The chain links TRBV9 to TRBJ2-2, with 10 bases matching TRBD1. There are 22 residues in the CDR3. Germline CDR1 SGDLS, CDR2 YYNGEE. V shed 0 bases and J 2 bases; nucleotides not matched to a gene: 19. This CDR3 reads CASSVAPGQGPPSSGNTGELFF. The CDR3 DNA follows: TGTGCCAGCAGCGTAGCCCCGGGACAGGGGCCCCCTAGCTCTGGAAACACCGGGGAGCTGTTTTTT.

In this sample, this clonotype turned up many times. The genes are TRBV5-1 and TRBJ2-7, with 7 nucleotides matching TRBD2. The V and J ends lost 0 bases and 4 bases, in that order; junction bases with no gene match: 7. Germline assignment: CDR1 SGHRS and CDR2 YFSETQ. The CDR3 covers 15 residues. This CDR3 reads CASSLVSGGGYEQYF. In DNA form, the CDR3 reads TGCGCCAGCAGCTTGGTATCGGGGGGAGGGTACGAGCAGTACTTC.

The chain combines TRBV6-1 with TRBJ2-1, with D possibly being TRBD2 (7 bases). The V gene's germline CDR1 is MNHNS and CDR2 SASEGT. CDR3 length equals 15 residues. The V and J ends lost 2 bases and 4 bases respectively, with 12 bases between them. The CDR3 spells CASSEWGGQYNEQFF. CDR3 nucleotide sequence: TGTGCCAGCAGTGAATGGGGGGGCCAGTACAATGAGCAGTTCTTC.

This clonotype was seen repeatedly, ten times or more. V is TRBV10-2 and J is TRBJ1-1, with 7 nucleotides matching TRBD1. Germline V gene data show CDR1 as WSHSY and CDR2 as SAAADI. The CDR3 is 12 amino acids. J lost 11 bases, V lost 8 bases, and 11 bases had no gene match. DNA of the CDR3: TGCGCCAGCCTTACGCAGACAGGGCAGGCTTTCTTT. Translation gives CASLTQTGQAFF.

The chain joins TRBV9 to TRBJ1-1; no firm D call. Germline CDR1 reads SGDLS; CDR2 reads YYNGEE. V lost 5 bases and J lost 6, with 11 bases in between. This CDR3 comprises 12 residues. The CDR3 DNA reads TGTGCCAGCAGGGCCATCGGGGCTGAAGCTTTCTTT. Encoded protein: CASRAIGAEAFF.

This clonotype was found many times. This chain links TRBV7-9 with TRBJ1-2; D gene ambiguous. Trimming took 0 bases from V and 5 from J, leaving 4 bases between them. Germline loops: CDR1 SEHNR, CDR2 FQNEAQ (reference sequence). The CDR3 extends over 12 amino acids. Written as DNA, the CDR3 is TGTGCCAGCAGCTTAGCAGGATATGGCTACACCTTC. Protein product: CASSLAGYGYTF.

This clonotype was seen only once. A read error may explain this, as a much larger clone is one base away. The chain carries TRBV3-1 and TRBJ2-7; D gene ambiguous. The CDR3 totals 12 residues. CDR1 is LGHDT, CDR2 YNNKEL, per germline (reference sequence). The DNA for the CDR3 is TGTCCCAGCAGCCAAGTTAGAGGCGAGCAGTACTTC. It codes for CPSSQVRGEQYF.

This clonotype was detected ten times or more. A read error may explain this, as a much larger clone is one base away. The chain recombines TRBV5-6 with TRBJ2-7; tentative D call: TRBD2 (6 bases). The germline V gene encodes CDR1 SGHDT and CDR2 YYEEEE. V was cut by 2 bases and J by 2 bases, with 14 bases left in between. This CDR3 contains 15 residues. CDR3 in amino acids: CASSFGGAQPYEQYF. The DNA for the CDR3 is TGTGCCAGCAGCTTTGGAGGGGCCCAGCCCTACGAGCAGTACTTC.

This clonotype has at least ten counts. This chain uses TRBV30 with TRBJ1-5; D is unclear. This CDR3 comprises 13 residues. In germline, CDR1 is GTSNPN, CDR2 SVGIG (reference sequence). Trimming took 0 bases from V and 5 from J, leaving 8 bases between them. In nucleotides, the CDR3 is TGTGCCTGGAGTGTACAGCTACATCAGCCCCAGCATTTT. Its protein product is CAWSVQLHQPQHF.

In this sample, this clonotype turned up many times. The J gene is TRBJ2-3, the V gene TRBV6-1; possibly TRBD1 or TRBD2 for D (5 bases each). The CDR3 consists of 13 residues. Between the trimmed V and J ends, which lost 8 bases and 0 bases, there was a span of 9 bases. Germline values: CDR1 MNHNS, CDR2 SASEGT. The CDR3 coding sequence is TGTGCCAGCGACCGGGACAGCACAGATACGCAGTATTTT. This translates into CASDRDSTDTQYF.

The chain employs TRBV29-1 and TRBJ2-7; 8 bases line up with TRBD2. The germline V gene has CDR1 SQVTM and CDR2 ANQGSEA. The CDR3 covers 14 residues. V dropped 4 bases and J dropped 4; count of bases not matched to a gene: 9. CDR3 protein: CSVAAGGGGYEQYF. The CDR3 DNA reads TGCAGCGTTGCGGCGGGGGGTGGTGGGTACGAGCAGTACTTC.

J is TRBJ2-1 and V is TRBV29-1; 12 nucleotides agree with TRBD2. The CDR3 sequence is 15 residues long. Germline V gene sequence: CDR1 SQVTM, CDR2 ANQGSEA. V gave up 8 bases and J gave up 6 bases; unmatched junction bases: 11. In nucleotides, the CDR3 is TGCAGCAGTCCCCTAGCGGGAGGGGGGATCAATGAGCAGTTCTTC. Translation: CSSPLAGGGINEQFF.

This clonotype showed up many times. The chain employs TRBV19 and TRBJ1-5; D remains unclear. The CDR3 is 14 residues long. Per germline, CDR1 LNHDA and CDR2 SQIVND (reference sequence). Trimming shortened V by 5 bases and J by 2 bases, and 10 bases separated the two germline ends. The CDR3 is CASSWGYGNQPQHF. CDR3 nucleotide sequence: TGTGCCAGTAGTTGGGGTTACGGCAATCAGCCCCAGCATTTT.